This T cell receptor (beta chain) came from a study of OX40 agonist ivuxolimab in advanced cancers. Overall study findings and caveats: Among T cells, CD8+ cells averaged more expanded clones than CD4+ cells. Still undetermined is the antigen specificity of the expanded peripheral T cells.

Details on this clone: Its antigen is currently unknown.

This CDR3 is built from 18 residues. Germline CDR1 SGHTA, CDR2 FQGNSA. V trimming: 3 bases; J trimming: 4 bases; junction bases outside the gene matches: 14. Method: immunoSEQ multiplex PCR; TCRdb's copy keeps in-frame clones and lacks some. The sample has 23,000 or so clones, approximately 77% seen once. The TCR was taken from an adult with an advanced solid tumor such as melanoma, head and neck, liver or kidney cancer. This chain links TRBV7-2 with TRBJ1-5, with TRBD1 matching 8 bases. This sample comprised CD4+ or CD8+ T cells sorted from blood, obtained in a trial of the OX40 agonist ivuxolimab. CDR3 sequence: CASSFRPWTGRGNQPQHF. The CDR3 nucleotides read TGTGCCAGCAGCTTTCGACCGTGGACAGGGAGGGGGAATCAGCCCCAGCATTTT.